The rows below give T cell receptor beta chains drawn from one sample of a study of T cell responses to AZD1222 COVID-19 vaccine. Only in-frame clones appear in the TCRdb table, and some are missing; sequencing was by immunoSEQ multiplex PCR. The sample consists of under 150,000 clones, approximately 91% of them appearing once. The specimen comprised peripheral blood, sampled 28 days after the second AZD1222 dose. These receptors were taken from an adult who received the AZD1222 COVID-19 vaccine. The CDR3 runs from the conserved cysteine through the conserved F or W. Each record gives: V gene, J gene, clone size, D gene, CDR3 DNA, CDR3 protein. The D gene is left open where the match is weak. Rows may omit the clone size; those that give it use once, few, many or a size class.

>TRBV7-9|TRBJ1-2|few|.
TGTGCCAGCAGCGACCGGGGAGCAAACTATGGCTACACCTTC
CASSDRGANYGYTF
>TRBV3-1/TRBV3-2|TRBJ2-5|.|TRBD2
TGTGCCAGCGCTGGGACTAGCGGGGTCCAAGAGACCCAGTACTTC
CASAGTSGVQETQYF
>TRBV2|TRBJ2-5|.|.
TGTGCCAGCAGCGGGGGGCCGAGTCGCGAGACCCAGTACTTC
CASSGGPSRETQYF
>TRBV11-3|TRBJ2-1|.|.
TGTGCCAGCAGCTTTGATACGAGTGAGCAGTTCTTC
CASSFDTSEQFF
>TRBV6-2/TRBV6-3|TRBJ1-2|.|.
TGTGCCAGCAACCCGGGTAACTATGGCTACACCTTC
CASNPGNYGYTF
>TRBV18|TRBJ1-3|once|TRBD1
TGTGCCAGCTCGGCGGACAGGGGGGGAAACACCATATATTTT
CASSADRGGNTIYF
>TRBV3-1/TRBV3-2|TRBJ1-1|.|.
TGTGCCAGCAGCCCGTACACTCTAAAAGGGGGCACTGAAGCTTTCTTT
CASSPYTLKGGTEAFF
>TRBV19|TRBJ1-5|.|.
TGTGCCAGTAGTACGGGCAATCAGCCCCAGCATTTT
CASSTGNQPQHF
>TRBV4-1|TRBJ2-1|.|TRBD1
TGCGCCAGCAGCCTGGGACAGTACCGTAGGCAAGGAAGGAATGAGCAGTTCTTC
CASSLGQYRRQGRNEQFF
>TRBV6-5|TRBJ1-1|.|.
TGTGCCAGCACCCTTACAGGGTTGAACACTGAAGCTTTCTTT
CASTLTGLNTEAFF
>TRBV5-1|TRBJ2-3|.|.
TGCGCCAGCAGCCCCCAGGGGACAGATACGCAGTATTTT
CASSPQGTDTQYF
>TRBV30|TRBJ2-1|.|.
TGTGCCTGGACAAAGCGGACAACATCCTACAATGAGCAGTTCTTC
CAWTKRTTSYNEQFF
>TRBV3-1/TRBV3-2|TRBJ2-1|.|.
TGTGCCAGCAGCCAAGATGAGCGGAGGGGGGATGAGCAGTTCTTC
CASSQDERRGDEQFF
>TRBV14|TRBJ2-5|.|TRBD1
TGTGCCAGCAGCCACATCCGGGACAGGAGGTTAGAGACCCAGTACTTC
CASSHIRDRRLETQYF
>TRBV19|TRBJ2-5|.|TRBD1
TGTGCCAGTAGTATCGGAGGGACAGGGGTTCGTGAGACCCAGTACTTC
CASSIGGTGVRETQYF
>TRBV2|TRBJ1-5|few|TRBD1
TGTGCCAGCAGTGAAATGCCAGGGGGCCCCAATCAGCCCCAGCATTTT
CASSEMPGGPNQPQHF
>TRBV7-9|TRBJ2-3|.|TRBD2
TGTGCTATATTGGGACTAGCGGGAGATACGCAGTATTTT
CAILGLAGDTQYF
>TRBV20-1|TRBJ1-2|few|.
TGCAGTGCTCCGGACCTCTCGGGCTACACCTTC
CSAPDLSGYTF
>TRBV10-3|TRBJ1-1|.|TRBD1
TGTGCCATCCAGGGGGCATCGGACACTGAAGCTTTCTTT
CAIQGASDTEAFF
>TRBV7-3|TRBJ2-5|.|TRBD2
TGTGCCAGCAGCCTTGCCCCGACTAGCGGGAGGGCCCCAAAGTGGCAAGAGACCCAGTACTTC
CASSLAPTSGRAPKWQETQYF
>TRBV5-8|TRBJ1-1|.|.
TGTGCCAGCAGCAAAGACAGGTCTACTGAAGCTTTCTTT
CASSKDRSTEAFF
>TRBV19|TRBJ1-3|.|.
TGTGCCAGTAGTATAGGTACCTCTGGAAACACCATATATTTT
CASSIGTSGNTIYF
>TRBV19|TRBJ1-3|.|.
TGTGCCAGTAGTAGTTTAGTAGGGACTGGAAACACCATATATTTT
CASSSLVGTGNTIYF
>TRBV3-1/TRBV3-2|TRBJ1-2|.|.
TGTGCCAGCAGCGCCCCCGGCTATGGCTACACCTTC
CASSAPGYGYTF
>TRBV29-1|TRBJ1-1|.|.
TGCAGCGTTGCGCACCTGGGCACTGAAGCTTTCTTT
CSVAHLGTEAFF
>TRBV24-1|TRBJ1-3|.|.
TGTGCCACCAGTCCCGCCTCCGGCACCATATATTTT
CATSPASGTIYF
>TRBV3-1/TRBV3-2|TRBJ2-7|.|TRBD1
TGTGCCAGCAGCCCCCCGACAGGGGGCTACGAGCAGTACTTC
CASSPPTGGYEQYF
>TRBV27|TRBJ2-1|.|TRBD2
TGTGCCAGCAGTTTACTGGCGGGGGTTAAATACAATGAGCAGTTCTTC
CASSLLAGVKYNEQFF
>TRBV30|TRBJ1-3|.|.
TGTGCCTGGAGTGTAGAGGTGGGAAACACCATATATTTT
CAWSVEVGNTIYF
>TRBV19|TRBJ2-3|.|.
TGTGCCAGTAGTATGACAACTAGCCGCACAGATACGCAGTATTTT
CASSMTTSRTDTQYF
>TRBV5-1|TRBJ1-1|.|TRBD1
TGCGCCAGCAGCCACCGCGTAGGACAGGGGGACACTGAAGCTTTCTTT
CASSHRVGQGDTEAFF
>TRBV5-1|TRBJ1-2|.|.
TGCGCCAGCAGCCCTGGACGGGGAATTGGGTACACCTTC
CASSPGRGIGYTF
>TRBV6-1|TRBJ2-3|.|.
TGTGCCAGCAGTCAAGGGCCCTATAGGGGCACAGATACGCAGTATTTT
CASSQGPYRGTDTQYF
>TRBV18|TRBJ2-3|.|.
TGTGCCAGCTCACCGGAACGGGTCTCTCGAAACTCAGATACGCAGTATTTT
CASSPERVSRNSDTQYF
>TRBV9|TRBJ1-1|.|.
TGTGCCAGCAGCGTAGGGGGGATTAGGACTGAAGCTTTCTTT
CASSVGGIRTEAFF
>TRBV28|TRBJ1-3|.|.
TGTGCCAGCAGCACTTTTGGAAACACCATATATTTT
CASSTFGNTIYF
>TRBV2|TRBJ2-3|.|.
TGTGCCAGCAGCGAAACACAGGGATTTACGCAGTATTTT
CASSETQGFTQYF
>TRBV2|TRBJ1-2|.|TRBD1
TGTGCCAGCTCAAAGACAGGGAGTCAAGGCTACACCTTC
CASSKTGSQGYTF
>TRBV7-3|TRBJ1-2|.|.
TGTGCCAGCAGCCCCGAGGGAGAAGGGGGCTATGGCTACACCTTC
CASSPEGEGGYGYTF
>TRBV15|TRBJ1-1|.|.
TGTGCCACCAGCAGAGATTTAGCGCTCCTCACCAGGAGGACTGAAGCTTTCTTT
CATSRDLALLTRRTEAFF
>TRBV19|TRBJ2-1|.|TRBD1
TGTGCCAGTAACAGGGGGCCCTACAATGAGCAGTTCTTC
CASNRGPYNEQFF